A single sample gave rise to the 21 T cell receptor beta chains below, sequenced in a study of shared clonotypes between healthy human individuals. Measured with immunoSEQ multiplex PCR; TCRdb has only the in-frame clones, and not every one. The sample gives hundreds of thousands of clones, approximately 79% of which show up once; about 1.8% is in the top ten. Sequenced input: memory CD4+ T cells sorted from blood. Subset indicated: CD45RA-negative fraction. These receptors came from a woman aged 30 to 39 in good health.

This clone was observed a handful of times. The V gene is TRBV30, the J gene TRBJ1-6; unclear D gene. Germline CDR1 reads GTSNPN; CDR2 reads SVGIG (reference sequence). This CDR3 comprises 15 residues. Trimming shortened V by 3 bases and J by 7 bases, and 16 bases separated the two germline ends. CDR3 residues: CAWSPDRGWNSPLHF. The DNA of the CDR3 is TGTGCCTGGAGCCCCGACCGGGGTTGGAATTCACCCCTCCACTTT.

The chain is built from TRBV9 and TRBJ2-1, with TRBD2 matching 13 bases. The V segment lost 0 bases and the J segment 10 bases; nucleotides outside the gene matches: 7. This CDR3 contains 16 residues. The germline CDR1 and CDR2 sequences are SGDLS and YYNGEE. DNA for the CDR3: TGTGCCAGCAGCGTAGGACTAGCGGGAGGTCTGCGGGAGCAGTTCTTC. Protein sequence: CASSVGLAGGLREQFF.

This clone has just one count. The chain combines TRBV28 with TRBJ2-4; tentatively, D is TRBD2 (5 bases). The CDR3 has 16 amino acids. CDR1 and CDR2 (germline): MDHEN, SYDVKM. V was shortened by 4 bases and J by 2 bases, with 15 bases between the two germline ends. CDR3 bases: TGTGCCAGCAGTTCCCCGGAAGAGGGTACCAAAAACATTCAGTACTTC. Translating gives CASSSPEEGTKNIQYF.

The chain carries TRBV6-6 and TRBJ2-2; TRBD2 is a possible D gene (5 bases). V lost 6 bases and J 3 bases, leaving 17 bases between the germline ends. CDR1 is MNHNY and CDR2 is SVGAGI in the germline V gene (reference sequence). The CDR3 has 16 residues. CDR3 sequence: CASSPHEGRDTGELFF. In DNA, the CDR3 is TGTGCCAGCAGCCCACACGAGGGTAGGGACACCGGGGAGCTGTTTTTT.

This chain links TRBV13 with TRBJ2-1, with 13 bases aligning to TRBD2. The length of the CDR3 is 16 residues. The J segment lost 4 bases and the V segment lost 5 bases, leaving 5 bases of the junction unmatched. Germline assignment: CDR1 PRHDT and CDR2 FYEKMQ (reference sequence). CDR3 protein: CASSGRLAGGYNEQFF. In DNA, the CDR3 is TGTGCCAGCAGCGGACGACTAGCGGGAGGTTACAATGAGCAGTTCTTC.

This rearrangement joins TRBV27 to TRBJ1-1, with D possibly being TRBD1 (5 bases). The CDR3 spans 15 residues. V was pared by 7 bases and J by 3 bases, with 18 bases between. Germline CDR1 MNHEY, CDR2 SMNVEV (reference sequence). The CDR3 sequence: CASMPSRIRDTEAFF. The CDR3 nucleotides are TGTGCCAGCATGCCGTCAAGAATCAGGGACACTGAAGCTTTCTTT.

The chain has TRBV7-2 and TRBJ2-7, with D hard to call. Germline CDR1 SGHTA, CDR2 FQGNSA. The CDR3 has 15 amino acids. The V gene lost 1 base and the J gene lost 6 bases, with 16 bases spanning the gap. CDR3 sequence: CASSLEWMASVEQYF. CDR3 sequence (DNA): TGTGCCAGCAGCTTAGAGTGGATGGCCTCGGTCGAGCAGTACTTC.

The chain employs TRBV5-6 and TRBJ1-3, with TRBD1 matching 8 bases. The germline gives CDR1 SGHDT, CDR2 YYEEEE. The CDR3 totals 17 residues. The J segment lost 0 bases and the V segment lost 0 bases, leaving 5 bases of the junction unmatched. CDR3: CASSLDGTGSSGNTIYF. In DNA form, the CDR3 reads TGTGCCAGCAGCTTGGACGGGACAGGAAGCTCTGGAAACACCATATATTTT. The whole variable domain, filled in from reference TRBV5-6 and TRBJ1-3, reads DAGVTQSPTHLIKTRGQQVTLRCSPKSGHDTVSWYQQALGQGPQFIFQYYEEEERQRGNFPDRFSGHQFPNYSSELNVNALLLGDSALYLCASSLDGTGSSGNTIYFGEGSWLTVV.

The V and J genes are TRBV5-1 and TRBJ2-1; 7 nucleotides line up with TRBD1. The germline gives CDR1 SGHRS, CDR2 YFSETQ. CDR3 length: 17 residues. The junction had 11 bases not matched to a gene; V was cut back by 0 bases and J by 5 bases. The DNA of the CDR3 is TGCGCCAGCAGCTTGGAAGGGGGCGTGTGGCGACACAATGAGCAGTTCTTC. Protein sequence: CASSLEGGVWRHNEQFF.

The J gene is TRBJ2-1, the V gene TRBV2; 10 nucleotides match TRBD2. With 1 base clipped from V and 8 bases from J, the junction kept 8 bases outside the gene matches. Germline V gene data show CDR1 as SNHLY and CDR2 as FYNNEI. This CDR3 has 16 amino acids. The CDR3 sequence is CASSEGVLAGVHEQFF. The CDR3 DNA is TGTGCCAGCAGTGAAGGTGTCCTAGCGGGAGTGCATGAGCAGTTCTTC.

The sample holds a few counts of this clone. CDR3 nucleotides: TGTGCCAGCAGTGACCCCCATGGGCAGCCCCAGCATTTT. Its protein product is CASSDPHGQPQHF. This chain uses TRBV2 with TRBJ1-5; the D is unclear. Trimming cost V 3 bases and J 7 bases, with 10 bases left between them. Per germline, CDR1 SNHLY and CDR2 FYNNEI. This CDR3 contains 13 residues.

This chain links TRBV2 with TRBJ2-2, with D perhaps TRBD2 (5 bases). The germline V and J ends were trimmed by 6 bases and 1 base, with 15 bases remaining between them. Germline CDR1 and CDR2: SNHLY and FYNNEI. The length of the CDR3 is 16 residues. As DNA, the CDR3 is TGTGCCAGCAGGTTCGGGGTGGTCGGGAACACCGGGGAGCTGTTTTTT. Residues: CASRFGVVGNTGELFF.

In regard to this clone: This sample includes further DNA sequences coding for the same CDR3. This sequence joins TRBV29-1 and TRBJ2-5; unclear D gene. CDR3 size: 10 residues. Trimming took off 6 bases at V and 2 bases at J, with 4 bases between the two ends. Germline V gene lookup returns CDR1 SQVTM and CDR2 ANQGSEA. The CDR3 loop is CSVSQETQYF. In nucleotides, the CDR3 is TGCAGCGTCAGTCAAGAGACCCAGTACTTC.

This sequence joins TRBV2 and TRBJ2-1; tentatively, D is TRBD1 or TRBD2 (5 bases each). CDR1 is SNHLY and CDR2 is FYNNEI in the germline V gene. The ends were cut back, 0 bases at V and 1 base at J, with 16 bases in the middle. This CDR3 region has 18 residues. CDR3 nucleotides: TGTGCCAGCAGTGAAGCACTTAGAGGGGCCCCTTCCTACAATGAGCAGTTCTTC. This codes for CASSEALRGAPSYNEQFF.

The CDR3 sequence is CASSLSTGFSYNEQFF. The DNA for the CDR3 is TGTGCCAGCAGTTTATCTACCGGATTTTCCTACAATGAGCAGTTCTTC. This chain connects TRBV27 to TRBJ2-1; D is unresolved. Germline V gene data show CDR1 as MNHEY and CDR2 as SMNVEV (reference sequence). The CDR3 is made up of 16 amino acids. Deletions cut 0 bases from V and 1 base from J, with 10 bases between.

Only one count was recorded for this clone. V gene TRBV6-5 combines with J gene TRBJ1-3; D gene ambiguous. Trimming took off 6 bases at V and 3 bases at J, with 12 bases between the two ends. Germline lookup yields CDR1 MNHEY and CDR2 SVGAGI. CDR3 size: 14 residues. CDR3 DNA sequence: TGTGCCAGCAGCCCCACCGACATTGGAAACACCATATATTTT. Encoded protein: CASSPTDIGNTIYF.

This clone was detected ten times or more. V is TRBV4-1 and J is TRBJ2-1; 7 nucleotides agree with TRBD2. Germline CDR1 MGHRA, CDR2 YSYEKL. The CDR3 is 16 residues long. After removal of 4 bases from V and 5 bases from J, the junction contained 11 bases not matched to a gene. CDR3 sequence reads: CASSPKGGLGHNEQFF. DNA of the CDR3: TGCGCCAGCAGCCCCAAGGGAGGGTTAGGACACAATGAGCAGTTCTTC.

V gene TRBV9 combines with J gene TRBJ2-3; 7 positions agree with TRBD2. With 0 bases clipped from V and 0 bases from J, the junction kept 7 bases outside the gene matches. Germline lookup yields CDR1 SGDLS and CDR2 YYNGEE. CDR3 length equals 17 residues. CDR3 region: CASSVAWASGSTDTQYF. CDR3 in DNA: TGTGCCAGCAGCGTAGCTTGGGCTAGCGGAAGCACAGATACGCAGTATTTT.

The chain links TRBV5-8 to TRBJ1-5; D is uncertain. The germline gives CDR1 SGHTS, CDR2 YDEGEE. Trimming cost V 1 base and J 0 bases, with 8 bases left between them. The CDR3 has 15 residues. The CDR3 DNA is TGTGCCAGCAGCTTGTATAGATATAGCAATCAGCCCCAGCATTTT. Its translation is CASSLYRYSNQPQHF.

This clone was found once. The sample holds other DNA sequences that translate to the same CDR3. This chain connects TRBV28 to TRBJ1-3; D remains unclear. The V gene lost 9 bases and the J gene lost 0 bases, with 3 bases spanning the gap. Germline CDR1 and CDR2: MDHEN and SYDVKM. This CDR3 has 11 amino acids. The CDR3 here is CASSSGNTIYF. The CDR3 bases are TGTGCCAGTAGCTCTGGAAACACCATATATTTT.

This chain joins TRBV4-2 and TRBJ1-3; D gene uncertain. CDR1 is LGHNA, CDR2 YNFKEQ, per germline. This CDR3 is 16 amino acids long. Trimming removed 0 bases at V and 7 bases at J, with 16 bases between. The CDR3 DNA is TGTGCCAGCAGCCAAGAAAGGAGTTTCTTAGGGAACACCATATATTTT. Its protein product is CASSQERSFLGNTIYF.